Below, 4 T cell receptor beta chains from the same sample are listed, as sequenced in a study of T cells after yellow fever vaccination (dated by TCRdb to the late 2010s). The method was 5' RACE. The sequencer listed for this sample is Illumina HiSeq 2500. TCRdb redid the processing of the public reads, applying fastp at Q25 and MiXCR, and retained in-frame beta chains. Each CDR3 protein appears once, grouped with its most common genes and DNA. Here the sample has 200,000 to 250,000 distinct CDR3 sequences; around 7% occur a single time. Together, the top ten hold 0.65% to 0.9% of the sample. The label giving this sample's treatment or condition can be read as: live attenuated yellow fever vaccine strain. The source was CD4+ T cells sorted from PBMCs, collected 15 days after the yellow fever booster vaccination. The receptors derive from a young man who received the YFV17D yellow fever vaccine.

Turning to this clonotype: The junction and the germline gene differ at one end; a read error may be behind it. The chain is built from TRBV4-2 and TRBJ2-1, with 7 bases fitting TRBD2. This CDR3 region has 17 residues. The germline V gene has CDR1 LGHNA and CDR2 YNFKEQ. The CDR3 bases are TGTGCCAGCAGCCAAATAGCGGGCACTGTCGGGTACAATCAGCAGTTCTTC. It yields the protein CASSQIAGTVGYNQQFF.

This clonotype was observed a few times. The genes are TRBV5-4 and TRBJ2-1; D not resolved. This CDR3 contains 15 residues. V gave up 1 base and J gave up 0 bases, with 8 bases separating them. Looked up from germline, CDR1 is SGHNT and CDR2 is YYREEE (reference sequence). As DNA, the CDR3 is TGTGCCAGCAGCTTGCAAGGTCCCTCCTACAATGAGCAGTTCTTC. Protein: CASSLQGPSYNEQFF.

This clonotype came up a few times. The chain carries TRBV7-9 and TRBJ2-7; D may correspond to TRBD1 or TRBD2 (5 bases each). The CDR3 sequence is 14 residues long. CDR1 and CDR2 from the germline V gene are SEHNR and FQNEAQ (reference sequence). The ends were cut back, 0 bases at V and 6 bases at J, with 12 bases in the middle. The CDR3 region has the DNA TGTGCCAGCAGCTTAGCCTTCCCTGGGGGCGAGCAGTACTTC. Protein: CASSLAFPGGEQYF. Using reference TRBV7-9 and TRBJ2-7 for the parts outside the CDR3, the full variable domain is DTGVSQNPRHKITKRGQNVTFRCDPISEHNRLYWYRQTLGQGPEFLTYFQNEAQLEKSRLLSDRFSAERPKGSFSTLEIQRTEQGDSAMYLCASSLAFPGGEQYFGPGTRLTVT.

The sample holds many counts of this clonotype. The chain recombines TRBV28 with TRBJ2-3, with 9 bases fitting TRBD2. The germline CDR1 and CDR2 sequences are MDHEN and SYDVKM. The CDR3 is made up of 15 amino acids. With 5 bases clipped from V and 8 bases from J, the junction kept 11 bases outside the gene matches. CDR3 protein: CASSPTRAGGRTQYF. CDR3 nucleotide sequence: TGTGCCAGCAGTCCGACTCGGGCGGGAGGGCGTACGCAGTATTTT.